A single TCR beta chain is shown here with its context. Its antigen remains unidentified. This may be a read error: a much more frequent sequence differs by one nucleotide. The sample's time point: blood at routine non-recurrence follow-up after resection. Whole RNA, which was extracted from tumor, nontumor lung tissue or frozen PBMC, was sequenced without any cell sorting. This entry comes from a study of spatial heterogeneity in lung cancer. TCRdb redid the calling of the 5' RACE reads with MiXCR, one entry per CDR3 protein. The table shows roughly 10,000 distinct CDR3 sequences, with 20% to 25% occurring only once. Broader study findings: Resection saw ubiquitous expanded tumor TCRs appear in blood more than follow-up did.

The CDR3 is 16 amino acids. The V gene's germline CDR1 is MNHEY and CDR2 SMNVEV (reference sequence). This TCR was sampled from a female donor with early-stage non-small cell lung cancer. The chain employs TRBV27 and TRBJ2-7, with TRBD1 matching 7 bases. Sequences were derived from PBMCs, sampled at follow-up. CDR3 nucleotide sequence: TGTGCCAGCAGTTTCCCGACAGGGAGTGGGACCTACGGGCAGTACTTC. Translated, it gives CASSFPTGSGTYGQYF.